The source of this TCR beta chain is a study of radiation and T cells in renal cell carcinoma (dated by TCRdb to the early 2020s). Looking at the study overall: Samples were obtained from a clinical trial, in which 15 Gy stereotactic body radiation therapy was delivered to primary renal cell carcinomas and nephrectomy was performed 4 weeks later. Across all 50 or so samples, over 4,000,000 unique CDR3 nucleotide sequences encoding 2,658,974 unique CDR3 amino acid sequences were identified. In total, 50 to 55 samples underwent TCR beta sequencing: approximately 26 tumors plus 27 peripheral blood samples.

Compared with germline, V lacks 9 bases and J lacks 1 base; bases without a gene match: 4. Taken from cysteine to phenylalanine, the CDR3 has 13 residues. Left in the record is the CDR3 DNA by itself, 39 bases read in frame from the first base. Sequences MNHEY (CDR1) and SVGAGI (CDR2) are obtained from the germline V gene. This specimen's time point label, per the study, means: baseline pretreatment blood. The treatment or condition tag for this specimen amounts to: 15 Gy SBRT to primary tumor, nephrectomy 4 weeks later. To follow tumor-enriched clonotypes, peripheral blood was collected serially from radiation-treated patients at baseline and again at 2 weeks and 4 weeks after SBRT. Every patient's renal cell carcinoma showed clear cell pathology. Genomic DNA for TCR sequencing was prepared using the QIAamp DNA Blood Mini Kit (Qiagen). Only samples passing all quality control checks were included in the analyses.

Notes on this clone: Its specific antigen is unknown. No qualities accompany the bases; no much larger clone lies one base away.

Following the manufacturer's recommendations, the immunoSEQ kit was used to generate TCR beta libraries from genomic DNA. For library preparation, a first multiplex PCR was performed with proprietary primers, followed by a second PCR in which unique barcodes were added, and bead cleanups were performed after each round. Each sample batch included a kit-provided positive control reaction and a negative control reaction. The final libraries were assessed on an Agilent 4200 TapeStation D1000 ScreenTape, pooled by volume, and quantified by qPCR. An Illumina NextSeq500 fitted with a MidOutput 150-cycle cartridge performed the sequencing, running 156 Read1 cycles and 15 Index1 cycles with the kit's custom primers. The pooled library was loaded at approximately 1 pM, with an approximately 21% PhiX control spiked in. Regarding the original processing steps: The vendor-processed data were analyzed in R, and a clonotype was defined as all T cells that share the same CDR3 nucleotide sequence. In the clone abundance analyses, frequencies in each sample were normalized to that sample's 10,000 most abundant clones. Public T cell clones, which averaged fewer than five per sample, were excluded before analysis. A difference in abundance of at least 32-fold between compartments was used to define tumor-enriched and baseline blood-enriched clonotypes. Clonotypes expanded or contracted between blood time points were identified with a beta-binomial differential abundance model. The Baroni-Urbani and Buser coefficient was used to measure tumor-blood repertoire similarity, and groups were compared with two-tailed Wilcoxon tests in R. In TCRdb, the immuneACCESS table is reduced to in-frame sequences with V and J assigned. These tables do not hold every clone; where another copy was compared, an unresolved V gene accounts for under half, and the others remain unexplained. V and J calls and clone size are as listed in that table; D and trimming were resolved from the DNA. The sample contains about 50,000 clones, approximately 80% of them found a single time. The biggest ten clones account for about 31% of the sample.

Findings and caveats that apply to the study as a whole: An increase in top tumor clonotypes in blood was observed from baseline to 2 weeks post-radiation, followed by contraction by 4 weeks, which was taken to suggest transient expansion of tumor-resident clones. Dynamics of the blood repertoire were not tracked past 4 weeks after treatment. Because the trial had a single-armed design, the trial could not examine how radiation dose or scheduling affected the TCR repertoire. No pretreatment tumor biopsies were available, so the baseline intratumoral presence of clonotypes could not be determined.

The sample consisted of blood, taken from a patient whose treatment included radiotherapy and nephrectomy. Recombination linked TRBV6-5 to TRBJ1-1; TRBD1 aligns with 8 central bases. The receptor's source is a woman aged 70-85 years with renal cell carcinoma. The nucleotide sequence reads as follows: TGTGCCAGTACAGGGGGGTGGAACACTGAAGCTTTCTTT. This codes for CASTGGWNTEAFF.